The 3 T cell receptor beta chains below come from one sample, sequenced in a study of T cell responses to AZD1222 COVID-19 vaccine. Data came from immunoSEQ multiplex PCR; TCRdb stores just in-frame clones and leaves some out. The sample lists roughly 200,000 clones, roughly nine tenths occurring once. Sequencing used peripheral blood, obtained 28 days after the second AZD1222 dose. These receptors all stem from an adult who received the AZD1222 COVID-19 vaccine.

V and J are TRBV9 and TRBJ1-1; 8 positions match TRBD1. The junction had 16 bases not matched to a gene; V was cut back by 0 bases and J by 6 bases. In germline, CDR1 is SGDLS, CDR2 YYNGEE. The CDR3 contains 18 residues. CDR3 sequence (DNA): TGTGCCAGCAGCGTAGATGGGACAGGCCTCCCTCGGGTCTCTGAAGCTTTCTTT. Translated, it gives CASSVDGTGLPRVSEAFF.

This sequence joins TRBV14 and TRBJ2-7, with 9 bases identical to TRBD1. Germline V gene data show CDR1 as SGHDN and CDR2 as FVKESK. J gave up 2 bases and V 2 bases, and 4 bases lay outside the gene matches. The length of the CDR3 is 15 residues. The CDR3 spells CASSQIRTGAYEQYF. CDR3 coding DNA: TGTGCCAGCAGCCAAATAAGGACAGGGGCCTACGAGCAGTACTTC. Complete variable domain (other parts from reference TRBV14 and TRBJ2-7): EAGVTQFPSHSVIEKGQTVTLRCDPISGHDNLYWYRRVMGKEIKFLLHFVKESKQDESGMPNNRFLAERTGGTYSTLKVQPAELEDSGVYFCASSQIRTGAYEQYFGPGTRLTVT.

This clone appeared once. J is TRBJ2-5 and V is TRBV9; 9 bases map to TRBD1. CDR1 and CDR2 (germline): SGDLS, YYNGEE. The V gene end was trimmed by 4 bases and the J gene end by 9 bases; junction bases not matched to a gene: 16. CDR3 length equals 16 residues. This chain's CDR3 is CASSPLLDGGTGSQYF. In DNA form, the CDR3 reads TGTGCCAGCAGCCCCTTACTAGACGGGGGGACAGGGTCCCAGTACTTC.